These T cell receptor beta chains were read from a single sample in a study of lymphopenia after photon versus proton radiotherapy. TCRdb's copy holds only in-frame clones and misses some; the assay was immunoSEQ multiplex PCR. This sample has tens of thousands of clones, with about 86% found just once. The sample in question was peripheral blood, obtained from a patient treated with proton-based radiotherapy. The receptors derive from a woman in her seventies with pancreatic cancer. Some clones in this sample may be carry-over from other donors' samples. Each CDR3 is given with its conserved first and last residue. D genes are given only for firm matches. The size entry is marked missing in some rows and otherwise reads once, few, many or a size class.

D	J	V	size	CDR3	DNA
TRBD1	TRBJ1-1	TRBV18	.	CASSPGQAEAFF	TGTGCCAGCTCACCTGGACAGGCTGAAGCTTTCTTT
TRBD1	TRBJ2-7	TRBV28	once	CASSIQGAGYEQYF	TGTGCCAGCAGTATACAGGGGGCGGGCTACGAGCAGTACTTC
TRBD1	TRBJ1-1	TRBV10-1	.	CASGTGPETEAFF	TGCGCCAGCGGGACAGGGCCCGAAACTGAAGCTTTCTTT
TRBD2	TRBJ2-1	TRBV15	.	CATSRDDGRDNEQFF	TGTGCCACCAGCAGAGATGACGGGAGGGACAATGAGCAGTTCTTC
.	TRBJ2-7	TRBV5-1	.	CASSLVSGAYEQYF	TGCGCCAGCAGCTTGGTCTCAGGAGCCTACGAGCAGTACTTC
.	TRBJ1-1	TRBV6-5	.	CAVYLNTEAFF	TGTGCCGTGTATCTAAACACTGAAGCTTTCTTT
.	TRBJ2-1	TRBV30	.	CAWSVHRNEQFF	TGTGCCTGGAGTGTACACCGTAATGAGCAGTTCTTC
.	TRBJ1-2	TRBV19	few	CASSPEATYGYTF	TGTGCCAGTAGTCCAGAGGCTACCTATGGCTACACCTTC
.	TRBJ2-3	TRBV18	.	CASSPNRDTDTQYF	TGTGCCAGCTCACCCAACCGGGATACAGATACGCAGTATTTT
.	TRBJ2-3	TRBV19	.	CASSIGTDTQYF	TGTGCCAGTAGTATAGGGACAGATACGCAGTATTTT
.	TRBJ2-7	TRBV11-2	.	CASSLGRQGVREQYF	TGTGCCAGCAGCTTAGGCCGGCAGGGTGTGAGGGAGCAGTACTTC
.	TRBJ2-7	TRBV6-4	.	CASSGGQSYEQYF	TGTGCCAGCAGTGGGGGGCAGAGCTACGAGCAGTACTTC
.	TRBJ1-2	TRBV7-2	.	CASSLVGGYGYTF	TGTGCCAGCAGCCTGGTAGGGGGCTATGGCTACACCTTC
.	TRBJ1-2	TRBV4-3	once	CASSQDPGAANYGYTF	TGCGCCAGCAGCCAAGATCCAGGGGCAGCTAACTATGGCTACACCTTC
TRBD2	TRBJ2-1	TRBV28	.	CASSLSDRGRVQEQFF	TGTGCCAGCAGTTTATCTGACCGCGGGAGGGTTCAGGAGCAGTTCTTC
.	TRBJ1-1	TRBV19	.	CASSIRIGNGMWGPTPEAFF	TGTGCCAGTAGTATCCGGATCGGTAATGGAATGTGGGGGCCGACCCCTGAAGCTTTCTTT
TRBD2	TRBJ2-1	TRBV18	.	CASSGPGLAGTYNEQFF	TGTGCCAGCTCAGGCCCGGGACTAGCGGGGACCTACAATGAGCAGTTCTTC
TRBD2	TRBJ2-5	TRBV28	once	CASSSGLAGVVETQYF	TGTGCCAGCAGTTCGGGACTAGCGGGAGTGGTGGAGACCCAGTACTTC
.	TRBJ1-2	TRBV7-9	.	CASSLDGINYGYTF	TGTGCCAGCAGCTTAGATGGGATTAACTATGGCTACACCTTC
.	TRBJ2-7	TRBV27	.	CASSFSAEEQYF	TGTGCCAGCAGTTTCTCGGCAGAAGAGCAGTACTTC
TRBD1	TRBJ2-1	TRBV14	.	CASSPKGAEQFF	TGTGCCAGCAGCCCTAAGGGGGCTGAGCAGTTCTTC
.	TRBJ2-7	TRBV7-8	.	CASSLVWTTGSYEQYF	TGTGCCAGCAGCTTAGTGTGGACTACCGGGAGCTACGAGCAGTACTTC
.	TRBJ1-5	TRBV19	few	CASSSRGTGNQPQHF	TGTGCCAGTAGTTCAAGAGGGACGGGCAATCAGCCCCAGCATTTT
TRBD2	TRBJ2-1	TRBV9	.	CASSVDSSGRANEQFF	TGTGCCAGCAGCGTAGATTCTAGCGGGAGGGCCAATGAGCAGTTCTTC
TRBD1	TRBJ2-7	TRBV6-6	.	CASGLDRGSYEQYF	TGTGCCAGCGGACTCGACAGGGGGTCCTACGAGCAGTACTTC
TRBD1	TRBJ1-2	TRBV6-4	.	CASRGTGPAGYTF	TGTGCCAGCAGGGGGACAGGGCCGGCTGGCTACACCTTC
.	TRBJ2-7	TRBV7-3	few	CASSLDYEQYF	TGTGCCAGCAGCTTAGACTACGAGCAGTACTTC
.	TRBJ2-5	TRBV30	.	CAWSQETQYF	TGTGCCTGGAGTCAAGAGACCCAGTACTTC
.	TRBJ2-2	TRBV18	.	CASSPPLESGELFF	TGTGCCAGCTCACCACCCCTAGAATCCGGGGAGCTGTTTTTT
TRBD2	TRBJ2-1	TRBV5-6	.	CASSLRGSSYNEQFF	TGTGCCAGCAGCTTGCGCGGGAGCTCCTACAATGAGCAGTTCTTC
.	TRBJ1-2	TRBV28	.	CASSLPGASPGRGYTF	TGTGCCAGCAGTTTGCCAGGGGCCTCTCCTGGTCGAGGCTACACCTTC